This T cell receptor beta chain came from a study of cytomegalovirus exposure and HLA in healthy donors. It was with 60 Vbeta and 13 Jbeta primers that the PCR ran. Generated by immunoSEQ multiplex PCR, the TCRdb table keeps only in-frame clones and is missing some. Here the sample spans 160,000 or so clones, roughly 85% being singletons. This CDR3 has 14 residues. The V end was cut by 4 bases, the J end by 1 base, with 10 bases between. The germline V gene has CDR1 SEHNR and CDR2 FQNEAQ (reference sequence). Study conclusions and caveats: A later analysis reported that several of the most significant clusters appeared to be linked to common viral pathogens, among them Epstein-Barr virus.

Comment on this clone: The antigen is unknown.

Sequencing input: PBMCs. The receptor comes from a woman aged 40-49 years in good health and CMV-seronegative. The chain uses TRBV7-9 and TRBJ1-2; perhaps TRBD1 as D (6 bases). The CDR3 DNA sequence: TGTGCCAGCAGCTCTGGACAGTATAACTATGGCTACACCTTC. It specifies CASSSGQYNYGYTF.